This T cell receptor (beta chain) appears in the sequencing data of a study of cytotoxic CD8 clonotypes in ibrutinib-treated CLL. This clone has a single count. The V end lost 7 bases, the J end lost 4 bases, and 15 bases lay between the germline ends. Germline V gene data show CDR1 as SGHTA and CDR2 as FQGNSA. The CDR3 loop spans 14 amino acids. Clones were sequenced by immunoSEQ multiplex PCR, and TCRdb holds only the in-frame ones, with some missing. The sample includes about 160,000 clones, roughly 80% seen only once; the top ten take roughly 2%. The rearrangement joins TRBV7-2 to TRBJ2-3; D tentatively fits TRBD1 or TRBD2 (6 bases each). The sequence derives from a human donor with chronic lymphocytic leukemia. The source material was PBMCs, sampled after 12 months of ibrutinib treatment. CDR3 region: CASISPGAPDTQYF. In nucleotides, the CDR3 is TGTGCCAGCATCTCCCCGGGGGCCCCAGATACGCAGTATTTT.